This entry features one T cell receptor beta chain sequence. The antigen is not known. The repertoire was sequenced with immunoSEQ multiplex PCR; TCRdb's copy has only in-frame clones and lacks some. The sample carries tens of thousands of clones, about 70% recorded once. In germline, CDR1 is MNHEY, CDR2 SMNVEV (reference sequence). This CDR3 spans 14 amino acids. J lost 4 bases, V lost 5 bases, and 5 bases had no gene match. The sample is drawn from a study of radiotherapy plus CTLA-4 blockade in lung cancer. Study-level points and caveats: Reports state that early shifts in blood T cell clones, with interferon-beta, best predicted response.

The chain employs TRBV27 and TRBJ2-1, with TRBD2 identical over 7 bases. This receptor was identified in a human donor with non-small cell lung cancer who had stable disease on radiotherapy plus ipilimumab. The material was peripheral blood, obtained from a patient treated with radiotherapy plus ipilimumab. This CDR3 is CASSIGGGYNEQFF. The CDR3 coding sequence is TGTGCCAGCAGTATTGGGGGGGGTTACAATGAGCAGTTCTTC.